Here is one T cell receptor (beta chain) with its context. This may arise from a read error, as a much more abundant clone is one base away. TCRdb reanalysed the 5' RACE reads using MiXCR and keeps one entry per CDR3 protein. The table includes tens of thousands of distinct CDR3 sequences, over 3.5% detected once. CDR1 and CDR2 from the germline V gene are MNHEY and SMNVEV (reference sequence). V lost 1 base and J lost 10; bases outside the gene matches: 14. This CDR3 has 17 residues. This entry belongs to a study of T cells after yellow fever vaccination. Across the study: CD3, CD45RA, CCR7 and CD95 defined the sorted EM, EMRA, CM and Tscm memory subsets. Study-wide results and limits: A limited proportion of clonotypes was detected within both the CD4 and CD8 compartments.

The source was PBMCs, either bulk or a sorted T-cell subset (CD4+, CD8+, memory, or dextramer-sorted; not recorded which), collected on the day of the yellow fever booster vaccination. This receptor was identified in a man aged 18-30 years who received the YFV17D yellow fever vaccine. The V and J genes are TRBV27 and TRBJ2-1, with 9 bases aligning to TRBD1. As DNA, the CDR3 is TGTGCCAGCAGTTTATTTACAGGGGGCCCTAATTTCAAGGAGCAGTTCTTC. As protein: CASSLFTGGPNFKEQFF.